What follows is one TCR beta chain and its context. The sample belongs to a study of shared clonotypes between healthy human individuals. V dropped 5 bases and J dropped 1; count of bases not matched to a gene: 9. Germline assignment: CDR1 SNHLY and CDR2 FYNNEI. This CDR3 is 19 amino acids long. The protocol was immunoSEQ multiplex PCR, while the TCRdb copy is restricted to in-frame clones and leaves out a portion. Here the sample spans approximately 2.3 million clones, 85% to 95% being singletons. The chain has TRBV2 and TRBJ2-6, with 12 positions matching TRBD1. Sequenced: naive CD4+ T cells from PBMCs. Stated subset: CD45RA+ positively selected. The sequence was collected from a man between 18 and 35 years old in good health. Some clones in this sample may be carry-over from other donors' samples. The CDR3 protein is CASSPPGQGAKSGANVLTF. The CDR3 DNA reads TGTGCCAGCAGTCCACCGGGACAGGGGGCTAAATCTGGGGCCAACGTCCTGACTTTC.